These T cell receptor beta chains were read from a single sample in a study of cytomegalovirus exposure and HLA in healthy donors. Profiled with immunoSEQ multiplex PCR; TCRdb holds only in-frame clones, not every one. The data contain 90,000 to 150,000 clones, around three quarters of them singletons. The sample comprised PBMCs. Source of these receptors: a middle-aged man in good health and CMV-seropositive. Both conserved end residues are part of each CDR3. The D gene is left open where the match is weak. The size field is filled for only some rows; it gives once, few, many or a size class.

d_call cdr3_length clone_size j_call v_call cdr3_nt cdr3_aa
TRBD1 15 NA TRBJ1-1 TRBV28 TGTGCCAGCAGTTCGTTCCCCGGGACAGCCACTGAAGCTTTCTTT CASSSFPGTATEAFF
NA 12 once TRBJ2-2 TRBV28 TGTGCCAGCAGTCTCAACACCGGGGAGCTGTTTTTT CASSLNTGELFF
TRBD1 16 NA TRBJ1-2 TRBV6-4 TGTGCCAGCAGTGACCTGGGACAGGGGGGTCCCAATGGCTACACCTTC CASSDLGQGGPNGYTF
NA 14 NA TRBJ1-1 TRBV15 TGTGCCACCAGCAGCCACAGGGTTGACACTGAAGCTTTCTTT CATSSHRVDTEAFF
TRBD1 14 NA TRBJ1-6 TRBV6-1 TGTGCCAGCAGTGAAGGGACAGGGCACTCACCCCTCCACTTT CASSEGTGHSPLHF
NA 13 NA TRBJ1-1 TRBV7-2 TGTGCCAGCAGGAGGGTAATGAACACTGAAGCTTTCTTT CASRRVMNTEAFF
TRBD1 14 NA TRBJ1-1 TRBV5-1 TGCGCCAGCAAACTAGGGACAGGGACCACTGAAGCTTTCTTT CASKLGTGTTEAFF
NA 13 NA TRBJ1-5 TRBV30 TGTGCCTGGAGTCCCCATGGCAATCAGCCCCAGCATTTT CAWSPHGNQPQHF
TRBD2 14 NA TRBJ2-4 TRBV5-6 TGTGCCAGCAGCTGGGGGGGAGTGAAAAACATTCAGTACTTC CASSWGGVKNIQYF
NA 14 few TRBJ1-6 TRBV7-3 TGTGCCAGCAGCTCCGGGGTTAGAAATTCACCCCTCCACTTT CASSSGVRNSPLHF